This T cell receptor beta chain emerged from a study of T cell clonality in common variable immunodeficiency. Of note for this clone: Its antigen remains unidentified.

Whole-study results and caveats: Reportedly, TCR beta sequences from common variable immunodeficiency showed fewer deletions and N-nucleotide insertions. TCRbeta clonality was increased in CVID versus healthy controls.

For at least one year, all CVID subjects received replacement immunoglobulin. Clones were sequenced by immunoSEQ multiplex PCR, and TCRdb holds only the in-frame ones, with some missing. The sample has fewer than 25,000 clones, none seen only once. The TCR comes from a human donor with common variable immunodeficiency. Sequencing input: peripheral blood mononuclear cells.

The CDR3 is CASSVPGVYEQYF. The sequenced CDR3 bases are TGTGCCAGTAGTGTTCCCGGGGTATACGAG. The chain carries TRBV19 and TRBJ2-7; maybe TRBD2 (5 bases). The read falls 3 residues short of the CDR3 end, and the missing part is taken from the germline J gene. The CDR3 runs 13 residues. Trimming cost V 5 bases and J 4 bases, with 12 bases left between them. CDR1 is LNHDA and CDR2 is SQIVND in the germline V gene (reference sequence).